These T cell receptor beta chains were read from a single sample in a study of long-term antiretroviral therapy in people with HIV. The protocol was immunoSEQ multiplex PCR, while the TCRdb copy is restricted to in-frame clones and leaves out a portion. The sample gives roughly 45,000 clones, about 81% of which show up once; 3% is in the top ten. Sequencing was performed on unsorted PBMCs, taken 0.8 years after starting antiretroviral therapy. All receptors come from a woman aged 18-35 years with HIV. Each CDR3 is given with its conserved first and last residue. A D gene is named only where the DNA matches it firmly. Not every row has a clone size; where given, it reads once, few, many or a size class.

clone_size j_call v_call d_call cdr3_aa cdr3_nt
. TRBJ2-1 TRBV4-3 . CASSQPGLGRGNEQFF TGCGCCAGCAGCCAGCCGGGACTTGGGAGAGGGAATGAGCAGTTCTTC
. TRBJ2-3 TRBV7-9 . CASSPGSAGDTQYF TGTGCCAGCAGCCCCGGGTCAGCTGGGGATACGCAGTATTTT
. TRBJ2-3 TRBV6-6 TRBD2 CASRRTSGRARDTQYF TGTGCCAGCAGGAGGACTAGCGGGAGGGCGAGAGATACGCAGTATTTT
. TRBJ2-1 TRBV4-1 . CASSQASNEQFF TGCGCCAGCAGCCAAGCCTCGAATGAGCAGTTCTTC
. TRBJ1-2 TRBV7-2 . CASSPDTSNYGYTF TGTGCCAGCAGCCCTGACACCTCTAACTATGGCTACACCTTC
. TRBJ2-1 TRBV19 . CASSQNRELDYNEQFF TGTGCCAGTAGTCAAAATCGAGAGTTAGACTACAATGAGCAGTTCTTC
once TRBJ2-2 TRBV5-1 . CASSTINGHTGELFF TGCGCCAGCAGCACCATCAATGGACACACCGGGGAGCTGTTTTTT
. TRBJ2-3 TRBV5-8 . CASSPYRGGRADGTDTQYF TGTGCCAGCAGCCCCTACAGGGGAGGGAGGGCCGATGGCACAGATACGCAGTATTTT
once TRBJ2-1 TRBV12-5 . CASGTKGMRGHEQFF TGTGCTAGTGGCACTAAGGGGATGAGGGGTCATGAGCAGTTCTTC
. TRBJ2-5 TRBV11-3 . CASSPGPGETQYF TGTGCCAGCAGCCCGGGACCGGGTGAGACCCAGTACTTC
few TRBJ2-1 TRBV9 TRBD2 CASSVETSGYRNEQFF TGTGCCAGCAGCGTAGAGACTAGCGGGTACCGCAATGAGCAGTTCTTC
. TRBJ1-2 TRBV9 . CASSVSFPDGRHYGYTF TGTGCCAGCAGCGTTTCATTCCCGGATGGCAGGCACTATGGCTACACCTTC
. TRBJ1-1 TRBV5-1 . CASSADSNTEAFF TGCGCCAGCAGCGCGGACAGTAACACTGAAGCTTTCTTT
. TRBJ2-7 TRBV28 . CASSSPGETYEQYF TGTGCCAGCAGTTCTCCCGGGGAAACCTACGAGCAGTACTTC
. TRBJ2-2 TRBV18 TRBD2 CASSPRVIAGANTGELFF TGTGCCAGCTCACCACGTGTGATAGCGGGAGCGAACACCGGGGAGCTGTTTTTT
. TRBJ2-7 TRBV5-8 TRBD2 CASRTAVKREGFSYEQYF TGTGCCAGCAGGACAGCCGTAAAGCGGGAGGGATTCTCCTACGAGCAGTACTTC
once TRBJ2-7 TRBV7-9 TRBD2 CASSSTTSGNTYEQYF TGTGCCAGCAGCTCCACGACTAGCGGGAACACCTACGAGCAGTACTTC
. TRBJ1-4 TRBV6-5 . CASSYDHDEKLFF TGTGCCAGCAGTTATGATCATGATGAAAAACTGTTTTTT
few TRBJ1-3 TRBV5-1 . CASSLGGTGNTIYF TGCGCCAGCAGCTTGGGGGGAACAGGAAACACCATATATTTT
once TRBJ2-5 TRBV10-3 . CAISEQKGGQETQYF TGTGCCATCAGTGAGCAAAAGGGGGGCCAAGAGACCCAGTACTTC
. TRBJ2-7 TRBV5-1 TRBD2 CASSPPREGSYEQYF TGCGCCAGCAGCCCCCCCAGGGAGGGATCGTACGAGCAGTACTTC
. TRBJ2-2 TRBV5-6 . CASSPLQGIRTGELFF TGTGCCAGCAGCCCCCTACAGGGCATAAGGACCGGGGAGCTGTTTTTT
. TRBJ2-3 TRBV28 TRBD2 CASSPLAGGSPDTQYF TGTGCCAGCAGTCCGTTGGCGGGAGGAAGCCCAGATACGCAGTATTTT
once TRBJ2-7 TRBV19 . CASSIQVAAYEQYF TGTGCCAGTAGTATCCAGGTGGCCGCCTACGAGCAGTACTTC
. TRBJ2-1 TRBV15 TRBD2 CATSRPGLNNEQFF TGTGCCACCAGCAGGCCGGGACTAAACAATGAGCAGTTCTTC
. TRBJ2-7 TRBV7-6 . CASSLEGRGDEQYF TGTGCCAGCAGCTTAGAGGGCAGGGGTGACGAGCAGTACTTC
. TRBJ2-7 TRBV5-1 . CASSWGAGGGYEQYF TGCGCCAGCAGCTGGGGGGCAGGGGGTGGCTACGAGCAGTACTTC
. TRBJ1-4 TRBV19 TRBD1 CASSPRGQGFNEKLFF TGTGCCAGTAGTCCCCGTGGACAGGGCTTTAATGAAAAACTGTTTTTT
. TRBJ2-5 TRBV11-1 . CASSLRDGNEETQYF TGTGCCAGCAGCTTACGAGACGGTAATGAAGAGACCCAGTACTTC
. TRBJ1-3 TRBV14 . CASSHRGFSGNTIYF TGTGCCAGCAGCCATAGGGGATTCTCTGGAAACACCATATATTTT
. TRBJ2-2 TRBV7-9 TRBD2 CASSLRTSGRADTGELFF TGTGCCAGCAGCTTACGGACTAGCGGGAGGGCCGACACCGGGGAGCTGTTTTTT
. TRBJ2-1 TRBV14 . CASSQEKRASNEQFF TGTGCCAGCAGCCAAGAGAAGCGGGCAAGCAATGAGCAGTTCTTC
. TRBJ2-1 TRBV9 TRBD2 CASSSGGAGQFF TGTGCCAGCAGCTCCGGGGGGGCGGGGCAGTTCTTC
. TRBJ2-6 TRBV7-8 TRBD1 CASSLGQGVFSGANVLTF TGTGCCAGCAGCTTAGGACAGGGGGTTTTCTCTGGGGCCAACGTCCTGACTTTC
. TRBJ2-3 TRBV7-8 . CASSLQRGTDTQYF TGTGCCAGCAGCTTGCAGCGGGGCACAGATACGCAGTATTTT
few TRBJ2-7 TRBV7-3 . CASSLIGSGEQYF TGTGCCAGCAGCTTAATCGGGAGTGGCGAGCAGTACTTC
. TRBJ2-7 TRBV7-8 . CASSTQYEQYF TGTGCCAGCAGCACCCAATACGAGCAGTACTTC
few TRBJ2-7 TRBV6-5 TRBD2 CASSYSTAGVPYEQYF TGTGCCAGCAGTTACTCGACGGCGGGAGTCCCCTACGAGCAGTACTTC
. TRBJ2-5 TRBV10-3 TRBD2 CAISGWGGETQYF TGTGCCATCAGTGGGTGGGGGGGAGAGACCCAGTACTTC
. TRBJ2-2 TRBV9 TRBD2 CASSVDPSGRVTGELFF TGTGCCAGCAGCGTAGATCCTAGCGGGAGGGTGACCGGGGAGCTGTTTTTT
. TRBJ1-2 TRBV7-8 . CASSLAGVEEHRYTF TGTGCCAGCAGCTTAGCGGGGGTGGAAGAACATCGCTACACCTTC
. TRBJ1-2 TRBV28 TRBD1 CASSHRDSPPNYGYTF TGTGCCAGCAGTCACCGGGACAGCCCTCCTAACTATGGCTACACCTTC
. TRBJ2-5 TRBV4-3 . CASSQEVGRWGTQYF TGCGCCAGCAGCCAAGAGGTGGGACGTTGGGGGACCCAGTACTTC
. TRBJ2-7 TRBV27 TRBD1 CASSLSYDRGYYSSYEQYF TGTGCCAGCAGTTTATCATACGACAGGGGGTACTACAGTTCCTACGAGCAGTACTTC
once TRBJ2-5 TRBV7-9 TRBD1 CASSPGTGGKETQYF TGTGCCAGCAGCCCCGGGACAGGGGGCAAGGAGACCCAGTACTTC
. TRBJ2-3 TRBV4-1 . CASSQVPWSTDTQYF TGCGCCAGCAGCCAAGTTCCATGGAGCACAGATACGCAGTATTTT
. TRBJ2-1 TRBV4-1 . CASSQVVIVKNEQFF TGCGCCAGCAGCCAAGTGGTAATCGTCAAGAATGAGCAGTTCTTC
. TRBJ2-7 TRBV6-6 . CASRLTTVLYEQYF TGTGCCAGCAGATTGACTACAGTACTCTACGAGCAGTACTTC
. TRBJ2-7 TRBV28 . CASSSQGSEQYF TGTGCCAGCAGTTCTCAGGGGTCCGAGCAGTACTTC
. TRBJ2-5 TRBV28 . CASTGAQETQYF TGTGCCAGCACTGGGGCCCAAGAGACCCAGTACTTC
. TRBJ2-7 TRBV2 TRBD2 CASSLIAGYEQYF TGTGCCAGCAGCCTAATAGCGGGTTACGAGCAGTACTTC
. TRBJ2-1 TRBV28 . CASNRPYGVQFF TGTGCCAGCAACCGACCCTATGGGGTGCAGTTCTTC